Below, one TCR beta chain is given with its context. Its specificity is unknown. The data were obtained in a study of T cells in Graves' hyperthyroidism and ophthalmopathy. Broader study findings: Median prediction lead before ophthalmopathy onset was roughly 6 months with the model.

TCR beta CDR3 regions were amplified from RNA. A set of HTBI primers served as the primers for a first-round RT-PCR of the TCR CDR3. TCRdb used MiXCR to reprocess the multiplex PCR reads, holding one entry per CDR3 protein. This sample has roughly 750,000 distinct CDR3 sequences; about a sixth occur once, and the top ten carry approximately 8.4%. The sequenced material came from blood. The TCR comes from a man aged 18 to 30 with Graves' hyperthyroidism.

In nucleotides, the CDR3 is TGCAGCTTCTGGGCGAACACCGGGGAGCTGTTTTTT. Protein product: CSFWANTGELFF. V usage is TRBV29-1 and J usage is TRBJ2-2, with no clear D. The CDR3 is 12 residues long. Per the germline V gene, CDR1 is SQVTM and CDR2 is ANQGSEA. Deletions cut 8 bases from V and 0 bases from J, with 7 bases between.